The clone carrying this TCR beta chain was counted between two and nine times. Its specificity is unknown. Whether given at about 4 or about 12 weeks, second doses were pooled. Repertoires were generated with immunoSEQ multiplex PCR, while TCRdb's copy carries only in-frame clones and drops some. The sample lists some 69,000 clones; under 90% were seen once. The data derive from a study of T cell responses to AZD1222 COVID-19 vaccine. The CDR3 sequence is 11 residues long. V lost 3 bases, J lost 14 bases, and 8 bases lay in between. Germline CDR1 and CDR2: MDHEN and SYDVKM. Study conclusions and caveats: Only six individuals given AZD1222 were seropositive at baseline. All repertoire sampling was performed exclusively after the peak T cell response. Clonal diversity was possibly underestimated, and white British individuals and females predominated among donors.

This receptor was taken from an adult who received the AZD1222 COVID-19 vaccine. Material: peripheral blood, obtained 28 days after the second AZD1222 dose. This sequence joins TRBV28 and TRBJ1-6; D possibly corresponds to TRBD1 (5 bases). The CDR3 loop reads CASSLEGTLHF. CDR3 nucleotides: TGTGCCAGCAGTTTGGAGGGGACCCTCCACTTT.